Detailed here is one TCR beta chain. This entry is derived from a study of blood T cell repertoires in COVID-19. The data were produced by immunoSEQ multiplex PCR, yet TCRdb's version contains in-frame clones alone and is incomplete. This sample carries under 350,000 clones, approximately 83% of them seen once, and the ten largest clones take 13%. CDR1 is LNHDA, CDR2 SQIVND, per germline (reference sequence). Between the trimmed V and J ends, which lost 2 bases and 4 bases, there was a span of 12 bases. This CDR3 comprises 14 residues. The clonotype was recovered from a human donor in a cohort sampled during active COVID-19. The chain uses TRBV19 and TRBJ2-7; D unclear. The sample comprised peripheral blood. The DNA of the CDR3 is TGTGCCAGTAGTATATCGAGAACCCATTACGAGCAGTACTTC. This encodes CASSISRTHYEQYF.